Presented here are 14 T cell receptor beta chains from one specimen sequenced in a study of T cells in localized non-small cell lung cancer. Only in-frame clones appear in the TCRdb table, and some are missing; sequencing was by immunoSEQ multiplex PCR. The sample contains around 96,000 clones, about nine tenths of which appear only once. The sequences come from PBMCs, collected before any cancer treatment. Every receptor here comes from a woman aged 35 to 69 with stage II squamous cell lung carcinoma.

The gene calls are TRBV5-4 and TRBJ2-5; 10 nucleotides agree with TRBD2. CDR3 length: 16 amino acids. Looked up from germline, CDR1 is SGHNT and CDR2 is YYREEE (reference sequence). V dropped 4 bases and J dropped 2; count of bases not matched to a gene: 8. CDR3 nucleotide sequence: TGTGCCAGCAGCACCGTAGCGGGGGGAACACAAGAGACCCAGTACTTC. As protein: CASSTVAGGTQETQYF.

The chain joins TRBV19 to TRBJ1-5, with 9 bases fitting TRBD1. The length of the CDR3 is 15 residues. Per germline, CDR1 LNHDA and CDR2 SQIVND (reference sequence). With V trimmed by 6 bases and J by 3 bases, 6 bases remained unmatched. CDR3 residues: CASSRTGENNQPQHF. The DNA for the CDR3 is TGTGCCAGTAGCAGGACAGGGGAGAACAATCAGCCCCAGCATTTT.

This clone was observed once. V gene TRBV7-9 combines with J gene TRBJ1-3, with D maybe TRBD1 (5 bases). This CDR3 region has 14 residues. Germline assignment: CDR1 SEHNR and CDR2 FQNEAQ (reference sequence). V was cut by 6 bases and J by 3 bases, with 12 bases left in between. The CDR3 bases are TGTGCCAGCAGTCCCAGGGAGAGTGGAAACACCATATATTTT. Its protein product is CASSPRESGNTIYF.

The chain joins TRBV29-1 to TRBJ1-1; D is unresolved. V was trimmed by 0 bases and J by 4 bases, leaving 12 bases between them. The CDR3 spans 14 residues. Germline CDR1 is SQVTM and CDR2 is ANQGSEA. The CDR3 DNA sequence: TGCAGCGTTGAAGATGGTGGGGTATCCACTGAAGCTTTCTTT. Translating it yields CSVEDGGVSTEAFF.

This clone was detected once. The gene calls are TRBV6-5 and TRBJ2-6, with D uncertain. This CDR3 is built from 15 residues. Germline CDR1 is MNHEY and CDR2 is SVGAGI. V was pared by 2 bases and J by 2 bases, with 7 bases between. The DNA of the CDR3 is TGTGCCAGCAGTTACGTCTTCGCTGGGGCCAACGTCCTGACTTTC. Translating gives CASSYVFAGANVLTF.

This clone was picked up a small number of times. CDR3 region: CASAKGGGIETQYF. The DNA of the CDR3 is TGTGCCAGTGCAAAGGGGGGGGGAATAGAGACCCAGTACTTC. The gene calls are TRBV6-1 and TRBJ2-5; D might be TRBD2 (7 bases). The V gene lost 9 bases and the J gene lost 4 bases, with 18 bases spanning the gap. This CDR3 region has 14 residues. Germline V gives CDR1 MNHNS, CDR2 SASEGT.

The chain recombines TRBV5-1 with TRBJ1-5; D remains unclear. The germline gives CDR1 SGHRS, CDR2 YFSETQ. V lost 1 base and J 8 bases, leaving 13 bases between the germline ends. This CDR3 comprises 14 residues. The CDR3 loop is CASSLLPEEKPQHF. Here the CDR3 DNA reads TGCGCCAGCAGCTTGCTGCCCGAGGAGAAGCCCCAGCATTTT.

V gene TRBV2 combines with J gene TRBJ2-7; no clear D. The CDR3 spans 11 residues. V gave up 7 bases and J gave up 3 bases, with 7 bases separating them. Per the germline V gene, CDR1 is SNHLY and CDR2 is FYNNEI. In nucleotides, the CDR3 is TGTGCCAGCAATGATGGCTACGAGCAGTACTTC. Protein sequence: CASNDGYEQYF.

This clone occurred a few times. The V and J genes are TRBV5-1 and TRBJ2-7; perhaps TRBD2 as D (6 bases). Per the germline V gene, CDR1 is SGHRS and CDR2 is YFSETQ. V was pared by 0 bases and J by 0 bases, with 16 bases between. This CDR3 is built from 17 residues. Written as DNA, the CDR3 is TGCGCCAGCAGCTTGGGAGGAGGGGCGAGGAGCTCCTACGAGCAGTACTTC. It translates to CASSLGGGARSSYEQYF.

This rearrangement joins TRBV6-1 to TRBJ2-3; D gene ambiguous. CDR1 MNHNS and CDR2 SASEGT come from the germline V gene. V gave up 3 bases and J gave up 1 base, with 11 bases separating them. The CDR3 contains 15 residues. The CDR3 DNA reads TGTGCCAGCAGTGAGTCACCTATTGGCACAGATACGCAGTATTTT. This translates into CASSESPIGTDTQYF.

This chain links TRBV15 with TRBJ2-1; 15 bases match TRBD2. The germline gives CDR1 LNHNV, CDR2 YYDKDF (reference sequence). V gave up 5 bases and J gave up 0 bases; unmatched junction bases: 14. This CDR3 region has 21 residues. CDR3 region: CATSRGTSGRQLTVSYNEQFF. The CDR3 coding sequence is TGTGCCACCAGCCGGGGGACTAGCGGGAGGCAGTTAACGGTCTCCTACAATGAGCAGTTCTTC.

The chain is built from TRBV19 and TRBJ2-2; D gene unclear. This CDR3 region has 11 residues. The germline CDR1 and CDR2 sequences are LNHDA and SQIVND (reference sequence). V lost 9 bases to trimming and J lost 8 bases, with 10 bases between them. The CDR3 sequence: CASTQSGELFF. CDR3 DNA: TGTGCCAGCACCCAGTCTGGGGAGCTGTTTTTT.

The chain couples TRBV19 to TRBJ2-2; no clear D gene. The CDR3 loop spans 14 amino acids. V was shortened by 6 bases and J by 0 bases, with 8 bases between the two germline ends. Per the germline V gene, CDR1 is LNHDA and CDR2 is SQIVND (reference sequence). The CDR3 protein is CASRVRANTGELFF. In DNA form, the CDR3 reads TGTGCCAGTAGGGTTCGGGCGAACACCGGGGAGCTGTTTTTT.

The rearrangement uses TRBV29-1 and TRBJ1-4, with 12 bases identical to TRBD1. The CDR3 loop spans 14 amino acids. The V and J ends lost 3 bases and 8 bases, in that order; junction bases with no gene match: 4. Germline assignment: CDR1 SQVTM and CDR2 ANQGSEA. CDR3 residues: CSVDTGTGGEKLFF. DNA of the CDR3: TGCAGCGTTGATACCGGGACAGGGGGCGAAAAACTGTTTTTT.